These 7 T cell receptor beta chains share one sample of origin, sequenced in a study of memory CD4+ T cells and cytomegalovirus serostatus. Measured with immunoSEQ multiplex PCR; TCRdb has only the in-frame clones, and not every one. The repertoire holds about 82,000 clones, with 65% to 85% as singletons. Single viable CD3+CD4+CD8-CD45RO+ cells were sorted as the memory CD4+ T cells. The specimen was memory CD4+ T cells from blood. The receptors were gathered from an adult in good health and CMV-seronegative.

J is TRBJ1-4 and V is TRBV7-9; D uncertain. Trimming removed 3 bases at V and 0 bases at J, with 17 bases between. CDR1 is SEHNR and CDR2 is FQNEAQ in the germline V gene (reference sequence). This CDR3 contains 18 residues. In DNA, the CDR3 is TGTGCCAGCAGCTTCCCTAAACCGCTAGTTGCAACTAATGAAAAACTGTTTTTT. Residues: CASSFPKPLVATNEKLFF.

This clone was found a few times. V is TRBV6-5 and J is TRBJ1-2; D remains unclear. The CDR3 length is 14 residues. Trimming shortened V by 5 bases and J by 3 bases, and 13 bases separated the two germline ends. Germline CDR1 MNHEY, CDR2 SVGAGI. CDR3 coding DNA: TGTGCCAGCAGTCCGACCGCCAGTCACTATGGCTACACCTTC. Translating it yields CASSPTASHYGYTF.

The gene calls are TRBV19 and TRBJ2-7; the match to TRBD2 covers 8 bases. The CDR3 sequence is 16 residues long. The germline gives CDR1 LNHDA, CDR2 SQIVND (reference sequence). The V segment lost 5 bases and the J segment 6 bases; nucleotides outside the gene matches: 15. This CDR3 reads CASSPRLYSGAGEQYF. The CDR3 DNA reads TGTGCCAGTAGTCCAAGGCTATATAGCGGGGCAGGCGAGCAGTACTTC.

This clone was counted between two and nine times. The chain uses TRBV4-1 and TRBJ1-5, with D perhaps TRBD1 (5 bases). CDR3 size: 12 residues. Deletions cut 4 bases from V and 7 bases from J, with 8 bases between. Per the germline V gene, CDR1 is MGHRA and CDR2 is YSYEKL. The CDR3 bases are TGCGCCAGCAGCCCCAGGGACCAGCCCCAGCATTTT. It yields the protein CASSPRDQPQHF.

In nucleotides, the CDR3 is TGTGCCAGCAGCGTAGGGAGCGGGCCGGTGGGCAATGAGCAGTTCTTC. This translates into CASSVGSGPVGNEQFF. The chain couples TRBV9 to TRBJ2-1; the D gene is possibly TRBD2 (6 bases). Trimming shortened V by 0 bases and J by 6 bases, and 16 bases separated the two germline ends. The CDR3 runs 16 residues. Looked up from germline, CDR1 is SGDLS and CDR2 is YYNGEE.

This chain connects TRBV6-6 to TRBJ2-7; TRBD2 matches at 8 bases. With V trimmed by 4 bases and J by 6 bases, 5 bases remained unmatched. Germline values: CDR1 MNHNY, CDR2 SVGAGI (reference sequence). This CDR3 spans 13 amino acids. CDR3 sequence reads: CASSSLREGEQYF. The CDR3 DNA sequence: TGTGCCAGCAGTTCTCTCCGGGAGGGCGAGCAGTACTTC.

The CDR3 sequence is CASSLGGTSSGNTIYF. CDR3 bases: TGTGCCAGCAGCTTAGGGGGGACGAGCTCTGGAAACACCATATATTTT. The genes are TRBV7-2 and TRBJ1-3, with D possibly being TRBD1 (5 bases). CDR3 length equals 16 residues. Germline V lookup: CDR1 SGHTA, CDR2 FQGNSA. The V and J ends lost 1 base and 0 bases respectively, with 10 bases between them. Filled out from reference TRBV7-2 and TRBJ1-3, the complete variable domain reads GAGVSQSPSNKVTEKGKDVELRCDPISGHTALYWYRQSLGQGLEFLIYFQGNSAPDKSGLPSDRFSAERTGGSVSTLTIQRTQQEDSAVYLCASSLGGTSSGNTIYFGEGSWLTVV.